The 17 T cell receptor beta chains below come from one sample, sequenced in a study of shared clonotypes between healthy human individuals (TCRdb year 2020). Libraries were constructed by the immunoSEQ multiplex PCR assay. Here the immuneACCESS table is served through TCRdb, limited to in-frame sequences with V and J called. Missing clones are a known gap in these copies; in checked studies unresolved V genes cover under half, and the rest lacks a known reason. The sample data list some 2,000,000 clones, and about 95% of these were observed just once. Approximately 1.2% of the sample is in the top ten clones. CD8 naive samples were CD45RO-negative cells positively selected for CCR7, giving a CD45RA+CCR7+ population that excluded TemRA cells. What was sequenced was naive CD8+ T cells sorted from blood. According to the study, the label for this sample's cell subset or site signals: CD45RA+CCR7+. The receptors originated from a man aged 18 to 35 in good health.

The V gene is TRBV7-8, the J gene TRBJ2-7; D is ambiguous. V was clipped by 1 base and J by 2 bases, with 9 bases between them. Germline lookup yields CDR1 SGHVS and CDR2 FQNEAQ. The CDR3 spans 14 residues. CDR3 nucleotide sequence: TGTGCCAGCAGCTTAGGCGGCTATGCCTACGAGCAGTACTTC. Translating gives CASSLGGYAYEQYF. The whole variable domain, remainder taken from reference TRBV7-8 and TRBJ2-7, is GAGVSQSPRYKVAKRGQDVALRCDPISGHVSLFWYQQALGQGPEFLTYFQNEAQLDKSGLPSDRFFAERPEGSVSTLKIQRTQQEDSAVYLCASSLGGYAYEQYFGPGTRLTVT.

The chain recombines TRBV10-1 with TRBJ2-7, with D perhaps TRBD1 or TRBD2 (5 bases each). The germline V gene encodes CDR1 WNHNN and CDR2 SYGVQD (reference sequence). This CDR3 region has 12 residues. With 7 bases removed from V and 7 bases from J, the gap between germline ends came to 14 bases. CDR3 DNA sequence: TGCGCCAGCATGGGGGACCTGGGGGAGCAGTACTTC. Translation: CASMGDLGEQYF.

CDR3 DNA: TGTGCCAGCAGCTTATCAGAAGGGGGTGAGACCCAGTACTTC. This gives the protein CASSLSEGGETQYF. V usage is TRBV13 and J usage is TRBJ2-5, with D possibly TRBD1 on 6 matching bases. Germline V gives CDR1 PRHDT, CDR2 FYEKMQ (reference sequence). The CDR3 contains 14 residues. V was clipped by 2 bases and J by 5 bases, with 12 bases between them.

The CDR3 is CASSTQSLASTDTQYF. In DNA, the CDR3 is TGTGCCAGCAGTACACAATCGCTAGCGAGCACAGATACGCAGTATTTT. The chain has TRBV28 and TRBJ2-3; maybe TRBD2 (6 bases). The CDR3 runs 16 residues. Trimming took 5 bases from V and 0 from J, leaving 15 bases between them. Germline values: CDR1 MDHEN, CDR2 SYDVKM.

In regard to this clone: The same CDR3 is also encoded by other DNA sequences in this sample. This chain connects TRBV4-3 to TRBJ2-7; 9 nucleotides match TRBD1. After removal of 0 bases from V and 1 base from J, the junction contained 4 bases not matched to a gene. The CDR3 sequence is 16 residues long. The germline V gene has CDR1 LGHNA and CDR2 YSLEER. The CDR3 DNA reads TGCGCCAGCAGCCAAGATGGGACAGGGTCGTCCTACGAGCAGTACTTC. It yields the protein CASSQDGTGSSYEQYF.

In DNA, the CDR3 is TGTGCCAGCAGCTCCCTGGAGGAGACCCAGTACTTC. This encodes CASSSLEETQYF. The rearrangement joins TRBV7-9 to TRBJ2-5; D gene unclear. The CDR3 has 12 amino acids. Trimming removed 4 bases from V and 5 bases from J, with 8 bases in between. The germline gives CDR1 SEHNR, CDR2 FQNEAQ (reference sequence).

The rearrangement uses TRBV27 and TRBJ2-1, with 7 bases lining up with TRBD2. Germline CDR1 is MNHEY and CDR2 is SMNVEV (reference sequence). The CDR3 is 14 residues long. The V segment lost 7 bases and the J segment 6 bases; nucleotides outside the gene matches: 9. CDR3 loop: CASNVAGSFNEQFF. The CDR3 DNA sequence: TGTGCCAGCAACGTAGCGGGTAGTTTCAATGAGCAGTTCTTC.

This clone was seen just once. Other DNA sequences in this sample translate to the same CDR3. This chain joins TRBV6-5 and TRBJ2-1; D not resolved. CDR1 is MNHEY and CDR2 is SVGAGI in the germline V gene. V was clipped by 0 bases and J by 7 bases, with 7 bases between them. This CDR3 is built from 13 residues. The CDR3 DNA is TGTGCCAGCAGTTACTCTACCCCTAATGAGCAGTTCTTC. It encodes CASSYSTPNEQFF.

The chain is built from TRBV30 and TRBJ2-3; D not resolved. V was pared by 0 bases and J by 0 bases, with 10 bases between. This CDR3 spans 15 amino acids. Germline loops: CDR1 GTSNPN, CDR2 SVGIG (reference sequence). The CDR3 coding sequence is TGTGCCTGGAGTGTACTTTTATCTAGCACAGATACGCAGTATTTT. It yields the protein CAWSVLLSSTDTQYF.

The chain combines TRBV5-6 with TRBJ1-3, with D possibly matching TRBD1 (6 bases). V lost 1 base and J lost 0, with 20 bases in between. CDR1 and CDR2 (germline): SGHDT, YYEEEE. The CDR3 loop spans 19 amino acids. CDR3 amino acids: CASSLSQGFLTGSGNTIYF. In DNA, the CDR3 is TGTGCCAGCAGCTTGTCCCAGGGTTTTCTGACAGGCTCTGGAAACACCATATATTTT. Full variable domain (rest looked up from reference TRBV5-6 and TRBJ1-3): DAGVTQSPTHLIKTRGQQVTLRCSPKSGHDTVSWYQQALGQGPQFIFQYYEEEERQRGNFPDRFSGHQFPNYSSELNVNALLLGDSALYLCASSLSQGFLTGSGNTIYFGEGSWLTVV.

V is TRBV6-1 and J is TRBJ2-7, with 10 bases aligning to TRBD2. Germline lookup yields CDR1 MNHNS and CDR2 SASEGT. The V gene end was trimmed by 4 bases and the J gene end by 0 bases; junction bases not matched to a gene: 15. The CDR3 length is 19 residues. CDR3 loop: CASSAPSGGPRVNSYEQYF. The CDR3 DNA follows: TGTGCCAGCAGTGCCCCTAGCGGGGGTCCGCGCGTGAACTCCTACGAGCAGTACTTC.

The rearrangement joins TRBV28 to TRBJ2-7, with 10 bases aligning to TRBD2. This CDR3 region has 15 residues. Germline CDR1 is MDHEN and CDR2 is SYDVKM. J was trimmed by 3 bases and V by 5 bases; bases with no gene match: 7. The CDR3 sequence: CASSPGLAEFYEQYF. The DNA for the CDR3 is TGTGCCAGCAGTCCAGGACTAGCGGAGTTCTACGAGCAGTACTTC.

The gene calls are TRBV4-1 and TRBJ1-1; 7 positions agree with TRBD1. Germline V gene data show CDR1 as MGHRA and CDR2 as YSYEKL. The CDR3 length is 16 residues. Trimming at V came to 6 bases and at J to 0 bases, leaving 10 bases not matched to a gene. CDR3 nucleotides: TGCGCCAGCAGTCGCGTGGGACAGAGGATGAACACTGAAGCTTTCTTT. Protein: CASSRVGQRMNTEAFF.

V usage is TRBV6-4 and J usage is TRBJ2-4, with D perhaps matching TRBD2 (5 bases). This CDR3 is built from 13 residues. Germline CDR1 and CDR2: MRHNA and SNTAGT. Trimming cost V 7 bases and J 1 base, with 8 bases left between them. The CDR3 spells CASTGGAKNIQYF. The CDR3 nucleotides read TGTGCCAGCACAGGCGGGGCCAAAAACATTCAGTACTTC.

The V and J genes are TRBV11-2 and TRBJ1-2, with D possibly being TRBD1 (5 bases). Deletions cut 1 base from V and 5 bases from J, with 14 bases between. The CDR3 loop spans 15 amino acids. The germline CDR1 and CDR2 sequences are SGHAT and FQNNGV. Here the CDR3 reads CASSLGVGEGYGYTF. CDR3 DNA: TGTGCCAGCAGCTTAGGGGTAGGGGAGGGGTATGGCTACACCTTC.

The chain joins TRBV9 to TRBJ2-1; 9 nucleotides agree with TRBD2. The length of the CDR3 is 12 residues. Germline CDR1 and CDR2: SGDLS and YYNGEE. V lost 0 bases, J lost 15 bases, and 4 bases stayed unmatched. CDR3 sequence reads: CASSVGSGGTFF. In nucleotides, the CDR3 is TGTGCCAGCAGCGTAGGTAGCGGGGGAACGTTCTTC.

The V call is TRBV9, the J call TRBJ2-2; 10 bases fit TRBD2. Germline values: CDR1 SGDLS, CDR2 YYNGEE. This CDR3 comprises 22 residues. Trimming took 1 base from V and 2 from J; bases not matched to a gene: 20. The CDR3 DNA follows: TGTGCCAGCAGCGTAAACCCCCAAGAATTCGGACTAGCGGTAGTAAACACCGGGGAGCTGTTTTTT. As protein: CASSVNPQEFGLAVVNTGELFF.